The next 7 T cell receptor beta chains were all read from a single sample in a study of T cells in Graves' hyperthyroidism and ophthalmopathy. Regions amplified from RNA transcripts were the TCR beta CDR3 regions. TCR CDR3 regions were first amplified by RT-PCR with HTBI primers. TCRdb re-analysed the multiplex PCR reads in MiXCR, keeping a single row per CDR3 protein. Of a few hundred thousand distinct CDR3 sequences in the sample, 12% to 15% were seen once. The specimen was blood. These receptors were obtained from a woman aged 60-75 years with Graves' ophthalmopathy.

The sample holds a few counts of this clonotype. As DNA, the CDR3 is TGTGCCAGCAGTTTAAGCAGGGGCTATCAGCCCCAGCATTTT. It translates to CASSLSRGYQPQHF. The chain couples TRBV27 to TRBJ1-5; possible D gene TRBD1, 6 bases. The V end was cut by 2 bases, the J end by 5 bases, with 10 bases between. Germline-derived CDR1 and CDR2 are MNHEY and SMNVEV (reference sequence). The CDR3 length is 14 residues.

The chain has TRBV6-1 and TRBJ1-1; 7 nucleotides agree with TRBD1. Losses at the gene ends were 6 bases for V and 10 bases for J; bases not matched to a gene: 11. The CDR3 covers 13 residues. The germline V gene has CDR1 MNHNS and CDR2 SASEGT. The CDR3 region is CASSPTGSDGAFF. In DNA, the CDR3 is TGTGCCAGCAGCCCGACAGGGAGTGACGGAGCTTTCTTT.

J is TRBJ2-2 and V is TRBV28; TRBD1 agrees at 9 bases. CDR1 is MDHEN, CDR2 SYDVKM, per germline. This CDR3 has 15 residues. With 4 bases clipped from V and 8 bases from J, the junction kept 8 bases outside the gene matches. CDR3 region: CASSSFTGGPGELFF. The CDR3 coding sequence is TGTGCCAGCAGTTCCTTTACAGGGGGCCCGGGGGAGCTGTTTTTT.

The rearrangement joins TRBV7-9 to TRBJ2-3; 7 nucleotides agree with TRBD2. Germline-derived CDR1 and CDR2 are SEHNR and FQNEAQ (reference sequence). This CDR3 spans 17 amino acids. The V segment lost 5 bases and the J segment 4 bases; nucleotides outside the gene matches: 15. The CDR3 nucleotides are TGTGCCAGCAGCGCCCGGTGGGCGGGAGAGGACGCAGATACGCAGTATTTT. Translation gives CASSARWAGEDADTQYF. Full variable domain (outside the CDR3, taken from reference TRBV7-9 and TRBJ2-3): DTGVSQNPRHKITKRGQNVTFRCDPISEHNRLYWYRQTLGQGPEFLTYFQNEAQLEKSRLLSDRFSAERPKGSFSTLEIQRTEQGDSAMYLCASSARWAGEDADTQYFGPGTRLTVL.

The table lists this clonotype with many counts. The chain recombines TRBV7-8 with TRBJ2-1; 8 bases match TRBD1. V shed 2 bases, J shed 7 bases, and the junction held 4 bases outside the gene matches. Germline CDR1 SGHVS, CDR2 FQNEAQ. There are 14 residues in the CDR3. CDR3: CASSLRRQGNEQFF. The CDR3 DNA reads TGTGCCAGCAGCTTACGGCGACAGGGGAATGAGCAGTTCTTC.

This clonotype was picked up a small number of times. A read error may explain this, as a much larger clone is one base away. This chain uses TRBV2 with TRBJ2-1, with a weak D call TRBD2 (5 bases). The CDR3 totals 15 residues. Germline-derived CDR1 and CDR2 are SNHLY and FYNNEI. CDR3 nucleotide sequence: TGTGCCAGCAGTGAATGGCAGGACTCCTACAATGAGCGGTTCTTC. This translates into CASSEWQDSYNERFF.

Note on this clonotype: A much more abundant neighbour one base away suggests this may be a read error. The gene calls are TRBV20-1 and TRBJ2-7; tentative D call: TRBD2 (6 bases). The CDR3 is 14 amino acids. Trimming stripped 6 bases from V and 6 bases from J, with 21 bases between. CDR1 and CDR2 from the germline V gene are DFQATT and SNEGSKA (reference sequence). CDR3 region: CSAGAPGRGSEQYF. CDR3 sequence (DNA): TGCAGTGCAGGAGCCCCGGGACGGGGGAGCGAGCAGTACTTC.